A single sample gave rise to the 11 T cell receptor beta chains below, sequenced in a study of blood T cell repertoires in COVID-19. This table comes from immunoSEQ multiplex PCR, and its TCRdb copy is limited to in-frame clones, with some not included. Among 70,000 to 85,000 clones listed, roughly nine tenths were seen once. The sample was peripheral blood. The receptors were sampled from a human donor in a cohort sampled during active COVID-19.

A few counts support this clone. The J gene is TRBJ2-7, the V gene TRBV4-2, with 10 bases fitting TRBD2. The CDR3 spans 14 residues. Germline CDR1 is LGHNA and CDR2 is YNFKEQ. The V segment lost 1 base and the J segment 3 bases; nucleotides outside the gene matches: 0. CDR3 coding DNA: TGTGCCAGCAGCCAAGGGACTAGCGGCTACGAGCAGTACTTC. Translation: CASSQGTSGYEQYF.

The rearrangement joins TRBV30 to TRBJ1-5; D unresolved. CDR3 length equals 16 residues. The V end lost 0 bases, the J end lost 2 bases, and 14 bases lay between the germline ends. Per the germline V gene, CDR1 is GTSNPN and CDR2 is SVGIG (reference sequence). The CDR3 nucleotides read TGTGCCTGGAGTGTACGGAGAGGGTGGGGCAATCAGCCCCAGCATTTT. This encodes CAWSVRRGWGNQPQHF.

This rearrangement joins TRBV6-5 to TRBJ1-4; weak D call: TRBD1 (5 bases). Germline-derived CDR1 and CDR2 are MNHEY and SVGAGI. The V gene lost 0 bases and the J gene lost 4 bases, with 12 bases spanning the gap. The length of the CDR3 is 16 residues. The DNA for the CDR3 is TGTGCCAGCAGTTACTCGGTGGCAGGGCTTAATGAAAAACTGTTTTTT. This encodes CASSYSVAGLNEKLFF.

The V call is TRBV5-4, the J call TRBJ2-1; 7 bases match TRBD1. The germline V gene has CDR1 SGHNT and CDR2 YYREEE (reference sequence). The length of the CDR3 is 14 residues. With V trimmed by 1 base and J by 13 bases, 11 bases remained unmatched. CDR3 bases: TGTGCCAGCAGCTTGCGACAGGGACGACCGCCCCAGTTCTTC. As protein: CASSLRQGRPPQFF.

This chain joins TRBV7-8 and TRBJ1-6; D remains unclear. The length of the CDR3 is 13 residues. In germline, CDR1 is SGHVS, CDR2 FQNEAQ. V was cut by 5 bases and J by 10 bases, with 12 bases left in between. The chain's CDR3 is CASSPSFGSPLHF. The CDR3 DNA reads TGTGCCAGCAGCCCTAGTTTCGGGTCACCCCTCCACTTT. Combining the CDR3 with reference TRBV7-8 and TRBJ1-6 gives the whole variable domain GAGVSQSPRYKVAKRGQDVALRCDPISGHVSLFWYQQALGQGPEFLTYFQNEAQLDKSGLPSDRFFAERPEGSVSTLKIQRTQQEDSAVYLCASSPSFGSPLHFGNGTRLTVT.

This chain connects TRBV6-1 to TRBJ1-1; no clear D. The germline V and J ends were trimmed by 3 bases and 3 bases, with 8 bases remaining between them. CDR3 length: 13 residues. Germline CDR1 and CDR2: MNHNS and SASEGT. The CDR3 sequence is CASSDGGDTEAFF. CDR3 in DNA: TGTGCCAGCAGTGACGGTGGAGACACTGAAGCTTTCTTT.

The rearrangement joins TRBV29-1 to TRBJ2-3, with 9 bases fitting TRBD1. Losses at the gene ends were 6 bases for V and 0 bases for J; bases not matched to a gene: 4. Per the germline V gene, CDR1 is SQVTM and CDR2 is ANQGSEA. The CDR3 is 14 amino acids. The CDR3: CSVGGQGSTDTQYF. The CDR3 nucleotides are TGCAGCGTCGGGGGACAGGGCAGCACAGATACGCAGTATTTT.

The rearrangement links TRBV7-8 to TRBJ1-1, with D unclear. Germline V gene data show CDR1 as SGHVS and CDR2 as FQNEAQ. The CDR3 consists of 12 residues. V lost 5 bases, J lost 10 bases, and 14 bases lay in between. This CDR3 is CASSGTGRPAFF. CDR3 in DNA: TGTGCCAGCAGCGGAACCGGGAGGCCAGCTTTCTTT.

The gene calls are TRBV3-1 (or the pseudogene TRBV3-2) and TRBJ2-7, with 8 nucleotides matching TRBD1. V gave up 2 bases and J gave up 3 bases; unmatched junction bases: 6. Germline V gives CDR1 LGHDT, CDR2 YNNKEL (reference sequence). The CDR3 length is 15 residues. This CDR3 is CASSQFATGGYEQYF. CDR3 nucleotides: TGTGCCAGCAGCCAATTCGCAACAGGGGGCTACGAGCAGTACTTC.

This sequence joins TRBV30 and TRBJ2-7; 12 bases align to TRBD2. This CDR3 comprises 13 residues. Germline values: CDR1 GTSNPN, CDR2 SVGIG (reference sequence). With 3 bases clipped from V and 4 bases from J, the junction kept 1 base outside the gene matches. CDR3 bases: TGTGCCTGGAGGACTAGCGGGAGTTACGAGCAGTACTTC. It encodes CAWRTSGSYEQYF.

V usage is TRBV7-3 and J usage is TRBJ2-5, with TRBD1 identical over 12 bases. Germline values: CDR1 SGHTA, CDR2 FQGTGA. The CDR3 is made up of 15 amino acids. V dropped 5 bases and J dropped 7; count of bases not matched to a gene: 8. CDR3 sequence: CASSAGQGAWGTQYF. The CDR3 DNA follows: TGTGCCAGCAGCGCGGGACAGGGGGCTTGGGGGACCCAGTACTTC.